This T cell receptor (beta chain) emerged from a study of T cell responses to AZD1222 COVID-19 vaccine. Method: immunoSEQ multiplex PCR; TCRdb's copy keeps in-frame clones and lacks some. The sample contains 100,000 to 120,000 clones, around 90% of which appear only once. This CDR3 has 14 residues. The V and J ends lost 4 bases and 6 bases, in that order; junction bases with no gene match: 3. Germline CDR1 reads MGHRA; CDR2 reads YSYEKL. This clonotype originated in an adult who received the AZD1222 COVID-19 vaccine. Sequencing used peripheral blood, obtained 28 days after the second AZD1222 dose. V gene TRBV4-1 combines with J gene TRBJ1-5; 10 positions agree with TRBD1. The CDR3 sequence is CASSRDRGGQPQHF. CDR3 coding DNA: TGCGCCAGCAGCCGGGACAGGGGTGGTCAGCCCCAGCATTTT.